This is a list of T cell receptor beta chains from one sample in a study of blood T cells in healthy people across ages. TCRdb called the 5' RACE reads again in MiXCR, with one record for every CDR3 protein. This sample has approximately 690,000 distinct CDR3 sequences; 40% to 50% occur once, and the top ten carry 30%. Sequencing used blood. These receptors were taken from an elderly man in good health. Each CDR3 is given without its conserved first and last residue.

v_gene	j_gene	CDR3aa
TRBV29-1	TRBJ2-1	SATRDRGNEQF
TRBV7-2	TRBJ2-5	VSSRQETQY
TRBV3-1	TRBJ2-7	ASSRPGRGEYEQY
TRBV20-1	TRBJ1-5	SAGQGAGNQPQH
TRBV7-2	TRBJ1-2	ASSPAGAGGYT
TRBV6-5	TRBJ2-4	ASSTSPGFSEQY
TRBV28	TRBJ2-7	ASTSGFLREQY
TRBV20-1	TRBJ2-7	SATPGLAYEQY
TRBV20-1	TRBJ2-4	SARASSGINIQY
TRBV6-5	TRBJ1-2	ASSYTADGGYT
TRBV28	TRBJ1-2	ASSLGADYGYT
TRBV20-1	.	SARSGGAGKTQY
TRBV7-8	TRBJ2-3	ASSPRDRATDTQY
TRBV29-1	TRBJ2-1	SAPGGVLGYNEQF
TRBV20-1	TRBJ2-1	GGSRANEQF
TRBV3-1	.	ASSHLGVETQY
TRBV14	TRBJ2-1	ASSQATPSYEQF
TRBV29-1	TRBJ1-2	SVGGENGYT
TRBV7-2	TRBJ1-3	ASRPGHSGNTIY
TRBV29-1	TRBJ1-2	SVPTHLNYGYT
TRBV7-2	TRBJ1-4	ASSPGQGLTNEKLF
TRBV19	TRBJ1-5	AGSIMNQPQH
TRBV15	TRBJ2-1	ATSRVGSYNEQF
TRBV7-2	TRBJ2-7	ASSLDPPTSGSSSHEQY
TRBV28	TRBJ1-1	ASSLDTSRKTEAF
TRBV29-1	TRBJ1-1	SVATARATEAF
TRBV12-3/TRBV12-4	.	TSRWDNQETQY
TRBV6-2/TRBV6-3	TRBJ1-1	ASSYSIPGDTEAF
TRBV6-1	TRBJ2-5	ASRLAGGVGETQY
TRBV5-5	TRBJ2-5	ASLMAFSGQQETQY
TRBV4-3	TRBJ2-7	ASSQLPGYPYEQY
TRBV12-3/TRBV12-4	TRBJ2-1	ASSRDRDRGEQF
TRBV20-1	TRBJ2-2	SAQTGVNIANTGELF
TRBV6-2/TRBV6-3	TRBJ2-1	ASSSAGGVYEQF
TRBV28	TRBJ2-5	ASSFRQSQETQY
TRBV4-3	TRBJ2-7	ASSQSYQSSYEQY
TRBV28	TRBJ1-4	ASSFSRSGGNEKLF
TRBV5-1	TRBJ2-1	ASSLFPSNNEQF
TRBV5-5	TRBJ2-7	ASSSRAASYEQY
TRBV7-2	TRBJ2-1	ASSVRPQISYNEQF
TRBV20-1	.	SALRGETQY
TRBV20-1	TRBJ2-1	STRASGGAGGFSSYNEQF
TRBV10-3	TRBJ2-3	AISDTSTDTQY
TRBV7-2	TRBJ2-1	ASSLGPTSGNNEQF
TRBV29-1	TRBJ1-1	SVVRPGKTEAF
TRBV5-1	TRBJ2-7	ASSQPSTSGTLSYEQY
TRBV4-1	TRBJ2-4	ASSQDRTGSKNIQY
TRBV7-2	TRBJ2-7	ASSFSSGTYEQY
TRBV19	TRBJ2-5	ASSTTTRDRVETQY
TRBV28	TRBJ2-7	ASSLSFNEQY
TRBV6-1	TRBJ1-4	ASNGREKLF
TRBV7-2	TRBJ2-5	ASSSMETQY
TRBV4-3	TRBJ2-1	ASSRGLAGADEQF